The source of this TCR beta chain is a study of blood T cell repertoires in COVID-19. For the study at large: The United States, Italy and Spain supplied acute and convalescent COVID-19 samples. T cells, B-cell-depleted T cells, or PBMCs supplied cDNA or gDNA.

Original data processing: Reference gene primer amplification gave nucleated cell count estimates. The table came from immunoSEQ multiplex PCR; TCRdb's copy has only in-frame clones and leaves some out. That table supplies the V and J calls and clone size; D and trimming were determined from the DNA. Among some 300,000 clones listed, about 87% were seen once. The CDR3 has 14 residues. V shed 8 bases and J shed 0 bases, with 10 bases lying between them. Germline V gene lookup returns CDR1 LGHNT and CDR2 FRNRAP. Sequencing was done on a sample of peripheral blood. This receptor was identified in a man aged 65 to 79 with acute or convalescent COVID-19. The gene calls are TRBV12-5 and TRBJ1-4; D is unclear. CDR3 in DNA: TGTGCTAGTCCTATTTTTGCAACTAATGAAAAACTGTTTTTT. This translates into CASPIFATNEKLFF.